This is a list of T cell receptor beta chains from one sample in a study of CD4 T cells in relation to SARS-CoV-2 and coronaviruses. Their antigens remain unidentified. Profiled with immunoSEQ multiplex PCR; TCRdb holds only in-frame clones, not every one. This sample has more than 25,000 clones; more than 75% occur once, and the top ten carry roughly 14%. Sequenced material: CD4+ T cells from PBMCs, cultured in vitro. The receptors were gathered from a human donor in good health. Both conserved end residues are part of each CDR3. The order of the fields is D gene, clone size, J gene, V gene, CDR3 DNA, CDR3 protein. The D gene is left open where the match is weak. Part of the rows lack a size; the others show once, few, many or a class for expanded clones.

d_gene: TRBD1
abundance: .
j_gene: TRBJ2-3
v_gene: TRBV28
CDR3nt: TGTGCCAGCAGCGGACAGGGAGGCACAGATACGCAGTATTTT
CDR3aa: CASSGQGGTDTQYF

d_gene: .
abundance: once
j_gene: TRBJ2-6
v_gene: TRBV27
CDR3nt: TGTGCCAGCCCTAAGAGGACAGCTGCCTCCAGGGGGGCCAACGTCCTGACTTTC
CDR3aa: CASPKRTAASRGANVLTF

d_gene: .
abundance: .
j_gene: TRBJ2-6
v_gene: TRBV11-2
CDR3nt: TGTGCCAGCAGCTTAGTAAAACCCAGGACGGTCTCTGGGGCCAACGTCCTGACTTTC
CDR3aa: CASSLVKPRTVSGANVLTF

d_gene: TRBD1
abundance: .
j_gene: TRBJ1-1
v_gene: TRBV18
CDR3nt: TGTGCCAGCTCACCCCAGGGGGCTGAAGCTTTCTTT
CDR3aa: CASSPQGAEAFF

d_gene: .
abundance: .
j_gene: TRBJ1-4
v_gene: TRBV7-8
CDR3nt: TGTGCCAGCAGCTTCGGGGGGGTTTATGAAAAACTGTTTTTT
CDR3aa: CASSFGGVYEKLFF

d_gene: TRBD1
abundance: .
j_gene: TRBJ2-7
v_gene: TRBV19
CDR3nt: TGTGCCAGTAGGATTACAGGGGCCTACGAGCAGTACTTC
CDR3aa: CASRITGAYEQYF

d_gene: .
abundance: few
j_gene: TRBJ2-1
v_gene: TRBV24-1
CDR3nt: TGTGCCACCAGTGATTGGCGGGACGGACACAATGAGCAGTTCTTC
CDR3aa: CATSDWRDGHNEQFF

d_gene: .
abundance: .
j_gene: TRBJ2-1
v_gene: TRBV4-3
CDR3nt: TGCGCCAGCAGCCAAGCCCCGAACAGGAATGAGCAGTTCTTC
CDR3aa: CASSQAPNRNEQFF

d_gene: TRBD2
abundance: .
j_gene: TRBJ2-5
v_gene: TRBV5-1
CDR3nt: TGCGCCAGCAGCACAGGACTAGCGGGGAGGCAAGAGACCCAGTACTTC
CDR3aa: CASSTGLAGRQETQYF

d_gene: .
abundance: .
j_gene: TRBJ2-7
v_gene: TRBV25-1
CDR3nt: TGTGCCAGCAGCGCGGACAGCTACGAGCAGTACTTC
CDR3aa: CASSADSYEQYF

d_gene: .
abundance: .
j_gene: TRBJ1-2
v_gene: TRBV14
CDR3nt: TGTGCCAGCAGCCAGCAACCGGACTATGGCTACACCTTC
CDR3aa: CASSQQPDYGYTF

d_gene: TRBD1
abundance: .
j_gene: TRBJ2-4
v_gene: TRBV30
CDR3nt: TGTGCCTGGAGTGTAAGACAGGGGTACATTCAGTACTTC
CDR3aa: CAWSVRQGYIQYF

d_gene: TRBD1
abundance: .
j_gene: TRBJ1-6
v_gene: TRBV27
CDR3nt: TGTGCCAGCAGTTTATCCCCGGACAGGGCTGCCCCTAATTCACCCCTCCACTTT
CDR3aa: CASSLSPDRAAPNSPLHF

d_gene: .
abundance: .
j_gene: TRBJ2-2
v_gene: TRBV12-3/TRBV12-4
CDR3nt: TGTGCCAGCAGTTGGGGGGACGAGTTGTTCCTGTTTTTT
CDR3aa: CASSWGDELFLFF

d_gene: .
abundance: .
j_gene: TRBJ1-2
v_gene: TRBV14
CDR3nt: TGTGCCAGCAGCCAAGAAATCTTGTATGGCTACACCTTC
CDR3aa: CASSQEILYGYTF

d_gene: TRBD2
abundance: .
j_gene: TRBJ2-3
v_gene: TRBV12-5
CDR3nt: TGTGCTAGTCGGATTAGCGGGAGCACAGATACGCAGTATTTT
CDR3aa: CASRISGSTDTQYF

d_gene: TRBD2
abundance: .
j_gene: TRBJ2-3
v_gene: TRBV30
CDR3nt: TGTGCCTGGAGTGTGGGGCGGGGGAGCACAGATACGCAGTATTTT
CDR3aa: CAWSVGRGSTDTQYF

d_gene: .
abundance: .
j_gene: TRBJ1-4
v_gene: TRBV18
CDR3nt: TGTGCCAGCTCACCAGGACTGGGGGCTAATGAAAAACTGTTTTTT
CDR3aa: CASSPGLGANEKLFF

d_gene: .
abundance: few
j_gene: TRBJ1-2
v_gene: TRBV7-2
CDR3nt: TGTGCCAGCAGCTTATATGGGGCAAGGTATGGCTACACCTTC
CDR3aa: CASSLYGARYGYTF

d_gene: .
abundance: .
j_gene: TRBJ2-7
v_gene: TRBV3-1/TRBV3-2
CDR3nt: TGTGCCAGCAGCCTCGGACAGCCTCCAAAGCAGCAGTACTTC
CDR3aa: CASSLGQPPKQQYF

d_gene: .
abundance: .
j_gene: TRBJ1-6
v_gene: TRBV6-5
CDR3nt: TGTGCCAGCAAGGTGCAGACAAATTCACCCCTCCACTTT
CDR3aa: CASKVQTNSPLHF

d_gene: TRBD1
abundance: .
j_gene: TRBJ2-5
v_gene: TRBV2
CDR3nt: TGTGCCAGCAGTGCCAGGGGGGAGACCCAGTACTTC
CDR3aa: CASSARGETQYF

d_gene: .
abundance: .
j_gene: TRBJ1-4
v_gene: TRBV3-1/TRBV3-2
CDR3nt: TGTGCCAGCAGCCAAGATGGTGGGTTAACTAATGAAAAACTGTTTTTT
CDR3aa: CASSQDGGLTNEKLFF

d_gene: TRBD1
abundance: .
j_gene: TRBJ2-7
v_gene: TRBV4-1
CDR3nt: TGCGCCAGCAGCCAACTAACAGGGGGAAGTAACGAGCAGTACTTC
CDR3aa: CASSQLTGGSNEQYF

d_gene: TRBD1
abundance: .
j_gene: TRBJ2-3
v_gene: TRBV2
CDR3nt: TGTGCCAGCAGTGAAACAGGGGGAGGAGATACGCAGTATTTT
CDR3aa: CASSETGGGDTQYF

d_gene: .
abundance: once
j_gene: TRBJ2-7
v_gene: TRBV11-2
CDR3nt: TGTGCCAGCAGCTTAGCTTCCAGCCCATACGAGCAGTACTTC
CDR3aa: CASSLASSPYEQYF

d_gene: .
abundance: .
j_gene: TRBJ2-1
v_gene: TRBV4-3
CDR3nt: TGCGCCAGCAGCCAGGTGGGGGCTTCTAGAGAGCAGTTCTTC
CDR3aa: CASSQVGASREQFF

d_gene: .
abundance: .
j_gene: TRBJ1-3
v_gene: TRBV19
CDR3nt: TGTGCCAGTAGTATAAGAAGCAGCCTCTCTGGAAACACCATATATTTT
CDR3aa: CASSIRSSLSGNTIYF

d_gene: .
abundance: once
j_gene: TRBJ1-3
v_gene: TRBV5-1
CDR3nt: TGCGCCAGCGCAACCTTTCTCGGTGGAAACACCATATATTTT
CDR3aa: CASATFLGGNTIYF

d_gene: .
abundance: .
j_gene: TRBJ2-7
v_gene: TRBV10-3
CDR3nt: TGTGCCATCGCCCCCAGGGCTAACTACGAGCAGTACTTC
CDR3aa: CAIAPRANYEQYF

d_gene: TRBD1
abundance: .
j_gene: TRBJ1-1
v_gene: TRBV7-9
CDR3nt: TGTGCCAGCAGCCAGGGCGGGGGACAGGGGGCCATTAAAGCTTTCTTT
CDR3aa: CASSQGGGQGAIKAFF

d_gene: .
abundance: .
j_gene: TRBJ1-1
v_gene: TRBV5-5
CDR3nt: TGTGCCAGCAGCTTTACAAGGAACACTGAAGCTTTCTTT
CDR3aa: CASSFTRNTEAFF

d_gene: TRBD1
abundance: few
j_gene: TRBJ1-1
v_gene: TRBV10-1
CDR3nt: TGCGCCAGCAGTGCTAGACAGGGACGGGACACTGAAGCTTTCTTT
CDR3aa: CASSARQGRDTEAFF

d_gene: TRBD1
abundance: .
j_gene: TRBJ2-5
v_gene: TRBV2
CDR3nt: TGTGCCAGCAGTGAGCAGGGGGCGCGGACCCAGTACTTC
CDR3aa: CASSEQGARTQYF

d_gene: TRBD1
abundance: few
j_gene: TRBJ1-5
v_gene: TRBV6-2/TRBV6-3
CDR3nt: TGTGCCAGCAGTCACTCAGGGGGGTTTGATCAGCCCCAGCATTTT
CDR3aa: CASSHSGGFDQPQHF

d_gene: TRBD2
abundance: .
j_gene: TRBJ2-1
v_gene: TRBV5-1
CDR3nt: TGCGCCAGCTGGGGATTTGGGAGGGACAATGAGCAGTTCTTC
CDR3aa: CASWGFGRDNEQFF

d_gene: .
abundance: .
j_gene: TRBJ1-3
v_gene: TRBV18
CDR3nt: TGTGCCAGCTCACCCCGGGATCTGCCTGGAAACACCATATATTTT
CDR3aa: CASSPRDLPGNTIYF

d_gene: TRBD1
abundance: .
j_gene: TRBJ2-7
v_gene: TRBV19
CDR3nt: TGTGCCAGTAGTACATACTCCGGGACAGGCTCCTACGAGCAGTACTTC
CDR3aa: CASSTYSGTGSYEQYF

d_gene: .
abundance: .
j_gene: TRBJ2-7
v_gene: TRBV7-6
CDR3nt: TGTGCCAGCAGCCCACAGGGTTACATCTCCTACGAGCAGTACTTC
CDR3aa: CASSPQGYISYEQYF

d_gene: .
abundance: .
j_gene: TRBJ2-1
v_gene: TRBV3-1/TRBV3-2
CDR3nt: TGTGCCAGCAGCCAACCTTTAGCGAATGAGCAGTTCTTC
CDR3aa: CASSQPLANEQFF

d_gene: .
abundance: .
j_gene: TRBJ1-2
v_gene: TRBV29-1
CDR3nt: TGCAGCGTTGTATTGGCAGGGCGGCATGGCTACACCTTC
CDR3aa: CSVVLAGRHGYTF

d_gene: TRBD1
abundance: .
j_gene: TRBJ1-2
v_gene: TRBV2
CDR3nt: TGTGCCAGGTCCGGGACAGGGGGTTTAGTCTATGGCTACACCTTC
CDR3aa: CARSGTGGLVYGYTF

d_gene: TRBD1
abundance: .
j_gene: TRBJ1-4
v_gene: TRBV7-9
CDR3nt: TGTGCCAGCAGCTTAGGGGACAGTTCTAATGAAAAACTGTTTTTT
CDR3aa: CASSLGDSSNEKLFF

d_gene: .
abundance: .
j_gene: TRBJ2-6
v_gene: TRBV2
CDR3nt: TGTGCCAGCATCGACGGGGGCTCTGGGGCCAACGTCCTGACTTTC
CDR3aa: CASIDGGSGANVLTF

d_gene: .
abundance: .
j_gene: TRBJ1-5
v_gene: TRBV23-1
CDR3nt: TGCGCCAGCAGTCAGGGCAGGAACAATCAGCCCCAGCATTTT
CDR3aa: CASSQGRNNQPQHF

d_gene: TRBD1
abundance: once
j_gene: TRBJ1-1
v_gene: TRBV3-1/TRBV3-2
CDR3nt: TGTGCCAGCAGCCAAGCGGCAGGGGGTACTGAAGCTTTCTTT
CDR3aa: CASSQAAGGTEAFF

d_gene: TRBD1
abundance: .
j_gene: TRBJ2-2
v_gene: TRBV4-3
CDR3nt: TGCGCCAGCAGCATGGACAGGGGGCCGACCGGGGAGCTGTTTTTT
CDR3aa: CASSMDRGPTGELFF

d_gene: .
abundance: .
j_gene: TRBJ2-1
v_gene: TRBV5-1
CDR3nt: TGCGCCAGCAGCTTCCCCACGGGGGGCGCCTACAATGAGCAGTTCTTC
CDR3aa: CASSFPTGGAYNEQFF

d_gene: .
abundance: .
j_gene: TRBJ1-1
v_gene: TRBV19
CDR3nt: TGTGCCAGTATGGGGCAGCAGAACACTGAAGCTTTCTTT
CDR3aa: CASMGQQNTEAFF

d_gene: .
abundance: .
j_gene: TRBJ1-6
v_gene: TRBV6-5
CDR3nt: TGTGCCAGCGCCAAAAGGGGGGATTCACCCCTCCACTTT
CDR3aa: CASAKRGDSPLHF

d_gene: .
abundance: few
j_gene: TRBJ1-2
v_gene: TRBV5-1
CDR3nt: TGCGCCAGCAGTGTTGGGGGAGCCACAGGGATTGGCTACACCTTC
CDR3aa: CASSVGGATGIGYTF

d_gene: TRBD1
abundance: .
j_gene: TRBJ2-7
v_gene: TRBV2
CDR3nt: TGTGCCAGCAACCTCCCGGGACAGGGGACCTACGAGCAGTACTTC
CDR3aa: CASNLPGQGTYEQYF

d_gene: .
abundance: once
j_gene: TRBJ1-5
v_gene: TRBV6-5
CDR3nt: TGTGCCACCCGTGGCACAGGGAGCAATCAGCCCCAGCATTTT
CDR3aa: CATRGTGSNQPQHF

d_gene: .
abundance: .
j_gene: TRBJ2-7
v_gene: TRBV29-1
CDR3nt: TGCAGCGCCCTGCCATACCCCGGTTCCTCGTCCGAGCAGTACTTC
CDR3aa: CSALPYPGSSSEQYF

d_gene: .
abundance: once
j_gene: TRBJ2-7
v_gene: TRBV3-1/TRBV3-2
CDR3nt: TGTGCCAGCAGCGCACCGGGACTTAAAGACTACGAGCAGTACTTC
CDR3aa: CASSAPGLKDYEQYF

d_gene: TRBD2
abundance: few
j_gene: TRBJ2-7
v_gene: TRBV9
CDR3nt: TGTGCCAGCAGCGTAGCTAGCGGGGGGAAGCAGTACTTC
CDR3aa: CASSVASGGKQYF

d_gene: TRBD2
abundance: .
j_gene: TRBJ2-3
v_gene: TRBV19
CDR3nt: TGTGCCAGTAGTATGGATCTAGCGGGGTTGGATACGCAGTATTTT
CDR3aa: CASSMDLAGLDTQYF

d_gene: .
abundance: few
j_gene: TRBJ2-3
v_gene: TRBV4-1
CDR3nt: TGCGCCAGCAGCCGATTAGGGGGGGCGGGAGATACGCAGTATTTT
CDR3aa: CASSRLGGAGDTQYF

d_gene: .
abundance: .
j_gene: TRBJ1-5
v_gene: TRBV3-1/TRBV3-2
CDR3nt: TGTGCCAGCAGCCCATCGGGGGGTGTAGGGGATCAGCCCCAGCATTTT
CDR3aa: CASSPSGGVGDQPQHF